A selection of T cell receptor beta chains follows, all from one sample in a study of control samples from healthy donors and cancer patients. Produced via immunoSEQ multiplex PCR; TCRdb's table is partial and in-frame only. The repertoire holds roughly 100,000 clones, with around nine tenths as singletons. The sample taken for sequencing was PBMCs. These receptors were obtained from a man aged 60-69 years with lung cancer. The CDR3 runs from the conserved cysteine through the conserved F or W. D genes are given only for firm matches. Expanded clones are given a class, and other clones once, few, many or no size at all.

d_gene: .
len: 15
abundance: .
v_gene: TRBV11-1
j_gene: TRBJ1-3
CDR3nt: TGTGCCAGCAGCCCAGGGGACAACTCTGGAAACACCATATATTTT
CDR3aa: CASSPGDNSGNTIYF

d_gene: .
len: 13
abundance: .
v_gene: TRBV5-5
j_gene: TRBJ1-2
CDR3nt: TGTGCCAGCAGCTTAGACAGCCCTTATGGCTACACCTTC
CDR3aa: CASSLDSPYGYTF

d_gene: TRBD1
len: 15
abundance: .
v_gene: TRBV3-1/TRBV3-2
j_gene: TRBJ1-6
CDR3nt: TGTGCCAGCAGCCGGACAGGGGAGTATAATTCACCCCTCCACTTT
CDR3aa: CASSRTGEYNSPLHF

d_gene: .
len: 15
abundance: .
v_gene: TRBV5-1
j_gene: TRBJ2-5
CDR3nt: TGCGCCAGCAGCTTGTCCGCAGGTGGGGGAGAGACCCAGTACTTC
CDR3aa: CASSLSAGGGETQYF

d_gene: .
len: 15
abundance: .
v_gene: TRBV24-1
j_gene: TRBJ2-2
CDR3nt: TGTGCCACCAGTGATCGACGGACAACCACCGGGGAGCTGTTTTTT
CDR3aa: CATSDRRTTTGELFF

d_gene: TRBD1
len: 14
abundance: .
v_gene: TRBV6-5
j_gene: TRBJ1-4
CDR3nt: TGTGCCAGCAGCGTCGACAGGGCTAATGAAAAACTGTTTTTT
CDR3aa: CASSVDRANEKLFF

d_gene: TRBD1
len: 16
abundance: .
v_gene: TRBV27
j_gene: TRBJ2-6
CDR3nt: TGTGCCAGCAGGCGTACAGGGGGCGCTGAGGCCAACGTCCTGACTTTC
CDR3aa: CASRRTGGAEANVLTF

d_gene: .
len: 12
abundance: .
v_gene: TRBV30
j_gene: TRBJ2-7
CDR3nt: TGTGCCTGGAGAGGACTTCCCTGGGAGCAGTACTTC
CDR3aa: CAWRGLPWEQYF

d_gene: .
len: 12
abundance: .
v_gene: TRBV12-3/TRBV12-4
j_gene: TRBJ1-2
CDR3nt: TGTGCCAGCAGTCTAGGGAACTATGGCTACACCTTC
CDR3aa: CASSLGNYGYTF

d_gene: .
len: 14
abundance: many
v_gene: TRBV5-1
j_gene: TRBJ1-5
CDR3nt: TGCGCCAGCAGCTTAAATGACCCCAATCAGCCCCAGCATTTT
CDR3aa: CASSLNDPNQPQHF

d_gene: .
len: 12
abundance: .
v_gene: TRBV27
j_gene: TRBJ1-2
CDR3nt: TGTGCCAGCAGTTTGCAGGGCTATGGCTACACCTTC
CDR3aa: CASSLQGYGYTF

d_gene: TRBD1
len: 15
abundance: .
v_gene: TRBV6-5
j_gene: TRBJ1-2
CDR3nt: TGTGCCAGCAGCGCTACCACAGGGGCGGGCTATGGCTACACCTTC
CDR3aa: CASSATTGAGYGYTF

d_gene: TRBD1
len: 20
abundance: .
v_gene: TRBV30
j_gene: TRBJ1-1
CDR3nt: TGTGCCTGGAGACCACCGGGACAGGGGGAATTTATGAGAATGAACACTGAAGCTTTCTTT
CDR3aa: CAWRPPGQGEFMRMNTEAFF

d_gene: .
len: 15
abundance: once
v_gene: TRBV6-5
j_gene: TRBJ1-3
CDR3nt: TGTGCCAGCAGCTCGACCCTATTCTCTGGAAACACCATATATTTT
CDR3aa: CASSSTLFSGNTIYF

d_gene: .
len: 11
abundance: .
v_gene: TRBV12-3/TRBV12-4
j_gene: TRBJ1-1
CDR3nt: TGTGCCAGCAGTTTTCGGGGTGAAGCTTTCTTT
CDR3aa: CASSFRGEAFF

d_gene: .
len: 14
abundance: .
v_gene: TRBV6-5
j_gene: TRBJ2-7
CDR3nt: TGTGCCAGCAGACGTCGGACCTCAGGCGACGAGCAGTACTTC
CDR3aa: CASRRRTSGDEQYF

d_gene: TRBD1
len: 17
abundance: .
v_gene: TRBV12-5
j_gene: TRBJ2-5
CDR3nt: TGTGCTAGTGGTCTTCCCGGACAGGACCCGTACCAAGAGACCCAGTACTTC
CDR3aa: CASGLPGQDPYQETQYF

d_gene: .
len: 16
abundance: .
v_gene: TRBV4-1
j_gene: TRBJ2-7
CDR3nt: TGCGCCAGCAGCCAAGTTTCCAGGATATTCTCCTACGAGCAGTACTTC
CDR3aa: CASSQVSRIFSYEQYF

d_gene: TRBD1
len: 15
abundance: .
v_gene: TRBV7-7
j_gene: TRBJ2-1
CDR3nt: TGTGCCAGCAGCGACGGACAGGGGCTTTACAATGAGCAGTTCTTC
CDR3aa: CASSDGQGLYNEQFF

d_gene: TRBD1
len: 15
abundance: .
v_gene: TRBV6-6
j_gene: TRBJ1-3
CDR3nt: TGTGCCAGCAGTTTACAGGGGGACTCTGGAAACACCATATATTTT
CDR3aa: CASSLQGDSGNTIYF

d_gene: .
len: 13
abundance: .
v_gene: TRBV29-1
j_gene: TRBJ1-1
CDR3nt: TGCAGCGTTCGGCCAGGCCAGAACACTGAAGCTTTCTTT
CDR3aa: CSVRPGQNTEAFF

d_gene: .
len: 11
abundance: .
v_gene: TRBV12-3/TRBV12-4
j_gene: TRBJ2-5
CDR3nt: TGTGCCAGCAGTTTCACAGAGACCCAGTACTTC
CDR3aa: CASSFTETQYF